This T cell receptor (beta chain) originates from a study of T cell repertoires in cytomegalovirus infection. Study in general: Public TCR beta signature analysis indicated the presence of both CMV infection and matching HLA type. Study-level results: Dominant in the ex vivo response were TCR beta clonotypes restricted by HLA-C and specific for CMV. Summed public TCR beta family frequency identified CMV carriers bearing the relevant HLA.

TCRdb analysed the reads with MiXCR anew, one entry per CDR3 protein. The sample includes around 180,000 distinct CDR3 sequences, roughly 27% seen only once; the top ten take 31%. As regards this clonotype: What it recognizes is unknown.

The ends were cut back, 5 bases at V and 3 bases at J, with 13 bases in the middle. Germline loops: CDR1 SGHTA, CDR2 FQGNSA. The CDR3 has 14 amino acids. V is TRBV7-2 and J is TRBJ1-2; tentatively, D is TRBD1 (6 bases). This TCR came from a human donor in good health (CMV status not recorded). Some clones in this sample may be carry-over from other donors' samples. The sequenced sample consisted of PBMCs. CDR3 nucleotides: TGTGCCAGCAGCCCCCCTGGGGGCGACTATGGCTACACCTTC. This translates into CASSPPGGDYGYTF.